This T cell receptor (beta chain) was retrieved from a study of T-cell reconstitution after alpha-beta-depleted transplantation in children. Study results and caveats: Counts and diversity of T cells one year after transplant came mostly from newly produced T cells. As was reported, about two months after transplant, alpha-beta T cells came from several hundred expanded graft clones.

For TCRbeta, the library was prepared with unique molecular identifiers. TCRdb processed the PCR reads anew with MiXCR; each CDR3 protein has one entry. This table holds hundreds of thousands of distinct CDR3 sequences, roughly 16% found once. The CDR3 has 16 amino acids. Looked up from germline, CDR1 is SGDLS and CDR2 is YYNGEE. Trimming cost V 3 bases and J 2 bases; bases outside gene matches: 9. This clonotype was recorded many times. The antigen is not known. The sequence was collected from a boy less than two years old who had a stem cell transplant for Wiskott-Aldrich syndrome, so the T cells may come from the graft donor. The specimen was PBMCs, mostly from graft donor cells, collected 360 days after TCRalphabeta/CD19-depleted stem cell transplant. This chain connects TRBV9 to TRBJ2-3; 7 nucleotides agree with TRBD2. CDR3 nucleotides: TGTGCCAGCAGCGGGGGAGTCGGGAGGACCACAGATACGCAGTATTTT. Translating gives CASSGGVGRTTDTQYF.